These T cell receptor beta chains were read from a single sample in a study of technical replicates of blood from several donors. Generated by immunoSEQ multiplex PCR, the TCRdb table keeps only in-frame clones and is missing some. The sample yields more than 95,000 clones, around 95% seen once. Sequenced sample: T cells isolated from PBMCs. Receptor source: a human donor in good health. Each CDR3 is given without its conserved first and last residue. The D gene is left open where the match is weak. Clone size appears in some rows only: once, few, many, or a class for an expanded clone.

TRBJ2-1,TRBV6-1,TRBD2,NA,ASSEAWDYRNEQF
TRBJ1-5,TRBV5-5,NA,NA,ASSSAGGHWPQH
TRBJ2-1,TRBV25-1,TRBD2,NA,ASSEYGLAGYNEQF
TRBJ2-1,TRBV7-2,NA,NA,ASSAHHSNFDEQF
TRBJ1-1,TRBV5-1,NA,NA,ASSFTGEAF
TRBJ2-1,TRBV28,NA,NA,ASIPGHLRFIEQF
TRBJ2-7,TRBV11-1,NA,NA,ASSLEEGPIYEQY
TRBJ2-1,TRBV4-2,NA,NA,ASSQEERVYYNEQF
TRBJ1-1,TRBV29-1,NA,NA,SVGLLTVNTEAF
TRBJ2-3,TRBV6-1,TRBD1,NA,ASRTGSPFSDTQY
TRBJ2-7,TRBV5-1,NA,NA,ASSLTSSYEQY
TRBJ1-4,TRBV6-1,NA,NA,ASSQRDNEKLF
TRBJ1-2,TRBV7-9,NA,NA,ASSNPNEGANYGYT
TRBJ2-2,TRBV6-6,NA,NA,ASSLRAAGMTGELF
TRBJ2-2,TRBV19,NA,NA,ASRVGVRPGELF
TRBJ2-5,TRBV2,TRBD2,NA,ASGRLAELVETQY
TRBJ2-1,TRBV4-1,NA,NA,ASSQLAAEVRSYNEQF
TRBJ2-7,TRBV5-1,TRBD2,NA,ASSFWRGGDEQY
TRBJ2-1,TRBV6-5,NA,NA,ASSYDRFYNEQF
TRBJ1-2,TRBV7-9,NA,once,ASSFPGDYGYT
TRBJ1-1,TRBV9,NA,NA,ASSPSGGQNTEAF
TRBJ1-5,TRBV6-5,NA,NA,ASSYSSDSQPQH
TRBJ2-3,TRBV10-1,TRBD1,NA,ASSETLYTGETDTQY
TRBJ1-2,TRBV30,NA,NA,AWSFSKSYGYT
TRBJ1-4,TRBV25-1,NA,NA,ASSARGGAGEKLF
TRBJ2-1,TRBV5-1,TRBD2,NA,ASSWGLAGAGDEQF
TRBJ2-7,TRBV6-1,TRBD1,NA,ASSKGQTYEQY
TRBJ2-3,TRBV29-1,TRBD2,NA,SVLWTSGSVRDTQY
TRBJ2-7,TRBV14,NA,NA,ASSQANRITYEQY
TRBJ1-1,TRBV6-6,NA,once,ASGPGLGMNTEAF
TRBJ1-1,TRBV28,NA,NA,ASSLGARNTEAF
TRBJ1-3,TRBV10-3,NA,NA,ASADLRSSGNTIY
TRBJ1-4,TRBV19,NA,NA,ASSMGREGEKLF
TRBJ1-5,TRBV19,TRBD1,NA,ASSIVDRGFQPQH
TRBJ2-7,TRBV2,TRBD2,NA,ASSKGLAYPYEQY
TRBJ2-7,TRBV5-1,TRBD2,NA,ASSPGGGFTYEQY
TRBJ2-1,TRBV6-5,TRBD2,NA,ASSYPGTSGYNEQF
TRBJ1-2,TRBV7-6,NA,NA,ASSFSTGSGYT
TRBJ1-1,TRBV6-5,NA,NA,ASSYDQGRNTEAF
TRBJ2-7,TRBV28,NA,NA,ASSLLTYYEQY
TRBJ1-2,TRBV28,NA,NA,ASGRHTLGAYT
TRBJ2-1,TRBV5-1,NA,once,ARLGNEQF
TRBJ1-2,TRBV5-4,TRBD1,NA,ASSRGQAYGYT
TRBJ2-7,TRBV28,TRBD1,NA,ASSPHPQGANEQY
TRBJ1-1,TRBV30,NA,NA,AWILDHRVEAF
TRBJ1-5,TRBV6-5,TRBD1,NA,ARIDRGNQPQH